The 31 T cell receptor beta chains given below trace back to one sample, sequenced in a study of blood T cells in healthy people across ages (dated by TCRdb to the mid-2010s). The library was made by 5' RACE. Sequencing instrument: Illumina HiSeq 2500. A second PCR of about 6 to 12 cycles was run with a J-beta primer mix and a sample-barcoded 5' primer. The public reads were reanalyzed by TCRdb: fastp trimming at Q25, MiXCR alignment, in-frame beta chains only. Records with the same CDR3 protein are collapsed into one entry carrying the most frequent genes and DNA. Here the sample has over 1.5 million distinct CDR3 sequences; 49% occur a single time. Less than 2.5% of the sample rests with the top ten. Sequenced material: blood. These receptors were collected from a woman aged 40 to 50 in good health.

This clonotype appeared a few times. The J gene is TRBJ2-5, the V gene TRBV11-2, with a possible D match to TRBD2 (6 bases). The CDR3 contains 14 residues. V lost 4 bases and J 5 bases, leaving 14 bases between the germline ends. The germline gives CDR1 SGHAT, CDR2 FQNNGV. The CDR3 coding sequence is TGTGCCAGCAGCTCCTCGGGGGACCGGGAGACCCAGTACTTC. Translated: CASSSSGDRETQYF.

This clonotype was observed a few times. The chain couples TRBV7-2 to TRBJ2-7, with 14 positions matching TRBD2. The CDR3 spans 18 residues. CDR1 SGHTA and CDR2 FQGNSA come from the germline V gene. The ends lost 1 base at V and 0 bases at J; junction bases unmatched: 5. The CDR3 loop is CASSLVPGLAGDSYEQYF. CDR3 nucleotides: TGTGCCAGCAGCTTAGTTCCGGGACTAGCGGGGGACTCCTACGAGCAGTACTTC.

CDR3 coding DNA: TGTGCCAGCAGTGGACAGTCGTTCCAGCCCCAGCATTTT. It encodes CASSGQSFQPQHF. The genes are TRBV6-1 and TRBJ1-5; D may be TRBD1 (5 bases). The CDR3 contains 13 residues. The V end was cut by 4 bases, the J end by 7 bases, with 11 bases between. Germline values: CDR1 MNHNS, CDR2 SASEGT.

V usage is TRBV5-1 and J usage is TRBJ1-2; a weak D match, TRBD1 (5 bases). Germline CDR1 and CDR2: SGHRS and YFSETQ. This CDR3 region has 14 residues. Trimming took 4 bases from V and 2 from J, leaving 12 bases between them. DNA for the CDR3: TGCGCCAGCAGCCAGACAGTCCAGAACTATGGCTACACCTTC. Protein product: CASSQTVQNYGYTF.

This clonotype was detected only a few times. The J gene is TRBJ2-5, the V gene TRBV29-1; D ambiguous. Trimming shortened V by 4 bases and J by 4 bases, and 13 bases separated the two germline ends. The germline V gene encodes CDR1 SQVTM and CDR2 ANQGSEA. This CDR3 is built from 13 residues. The CDR3 coding sequence is TGCAGCGTTGGACGGATGATAAGAGAGACCCAGTACTTC. This sequence encodes CSVGRMIRETQYF.

This sequence joins TRBV20-1 and TRBJ2-4; D might be TRBD1 (5 bases). TRBJ2-5 matches the DNA end more closely, so the J call is doubtful. This CDR3 has 14 amino acids. The germline V gene has CDR1 DFQATT and CDR2 SNEGSKA (reference sequence). CDR3 coding DNA: TGCAGTGCTAGCCCCCTGACAGTCCGGGAGACCCAGTACTTC. It is translated as CSASPLTVRETQYF.

This chain links TRBV4-1 with TRBJ2-5, with D possibly TRBD1 on 5 matching bases. The V and J ends lost 6 bases and 7 bases respectively, with 15 bases between them. From germline, CDR1 is MGHRA and CDR2 YSYEKL. The CDR3 length is 13 residues. CDR3 sequence: CASRREQDPTQYF. In nucleotides, the CDR3 is TGCGCCAGCAGACGCGAACAGGATCCGACCCAGTACTTC.

A note on this clonotype: Compared with germline, one end of the junction differs, possibly owing to a read error. The J gene is TRBJ2-5, the V gene TRBV20-1; 12 nucleotides match TRBD1. The V gene's germline CDR1 is DFQATT and CDR2 SNEGSKA (reference sequence). The CDR3 contains 15 residues. The CDR3 reads CSARRDRGPQGTQYF. The CDR3 DNA sequence: TGCAGTGCTAGGAGGGACAGGGGGCCCCAAGGGACCCAGTACTTC.

With respect to this clonotype: Germline is not matched at one junction end, which may reflect a read error. The chain recombines TRBV7-2 with TRBJ2-5, with 8 bases that match TRBD2. Germline CDR1 and CDR2: SGHTA and FQGNSA. The CDR3 is made up of 17 amino acids. In DNA form, the CDR3 reads TGTGCCAGCAGCTTAGGGGTATGGCGGGGGGCCCAAGAGTCCCAGTACTTC. Its protein is CASSLGVWRGAQESQYF.

CDR3 nucleotides: TGTGCCAGCAGTTCTATACCACAGGGTTATGGCTACACCTTC. It yields the protein CASSSIPQGYGYTF. V is TRBV28 and J is TRBJ1-2; the D gene is possibly TRBD1 (6 bases). The CDR3 sequence is 14 residues long. From germline, CDR1 is MDHEN and CDR2 SYDVKM. The V end was cut by 4 bases, the J end by 5 bases, with 14 bases between.

V usage is TRBV20-1 and J usage is TRBJ2-7; no definite D call. From germline, CDR1 is DFQATT and CDR2 SNEGSKA (reference sequence). This CDR3 is built from 14 residues. V was pared by 1 base and J by 0 bases, with 10 bases between. The CDR3: CSARGRVASYEQYF. As DNA, the CDR3 is TGCAGTGCTAGAGGCCGCGTAGCCTCCTACGAGCAGTACTTC.

V usage is TRBV27 and J usage is TRBJ2-7; D is unresolved. Germline V gene sequence: CDR1 MNHEY, CDR2 SMNVEV (reference sequence). There are 13 residues in the CDR3. The V end was cut by 2 bases, the J end by 7 bases, with 12 bases between. CDR3 sequence: CASSLLEQNEQYF. In DNA, the CDR3 is TGTGCCAGCAGTTTACTGGAGCAAAATGAGCAGTACTTC.

V is TRBV7-3 and J is TRBJ2-1, with 8 bases identical to TRBD2. The germline V gene has CDR1 SGHTA and CDR2 FQGTGA. This CDR3 comprises 15 residues. V shed 2 bases and J 9 bases; nucleotides not matched to a gene: 9. Here the CDR3 DNA reads TGTGCCAGCAGCTTATACCGCGGCGGGGGGTTTGAGCAGTTCTTC. It specifies CASSLYRGGGFEQFF.

The chain is built from TRBV5-4 and TRBJ2-7; a weak D match, TRBD1 (6 bases). The better agreement between TRBJ2-5 and the DNA end casts doubt on the J call. Germline CDR1 and CDR2: SGHNT and YYREEE (reference sequence). This CDR3 contains 14 residues. The chain's CDR3 is CASSLGQKKETQYF. For the CDR3, the DNA is TGTGCCAGCAGCCTTGGACAGAAGAAAGAGACCCAGTACTTC.

A single count supports this clonotype. The chain recombines TRBV28 with TRBJ1-5; no firm D call. V was trimmed by 4 bases and J by 6 bases, leaving 16 bases between them. Germline-derived CDR1 and CDR2 are MDHEN and SYDVKM. The length of the CDR3 is 15 residues. CDR3 nucleotides: TGTGCCAGCAGTTCTCATGAGGGCTCTCCTCAGCCCCAGCATTTT. The encoded protein is CASSSHEGSPQPQHF. Full variable domain (remainder filled in from reference TRBV28 and TRBJ1-5): DVKVTQSSRYLVKRTGEKVFLECVQDMDHENMFWYRQDPGLGLRLIYFSYDVKMKEKGDIPEGYSVSREKKERFSLILESASTNQTSMYLCASSSHEGSPQPQHFGDGTRLSIL.

For this clonotype: One junction end disagrees with the germline gene, perhaps due to a read error. The chain has TRBV18 and TRBJ2-1; D is unresolved. The germline gives CDR1 KGHSH, CDR2 LQKENI. This CDR3 region has 13 residues. CDR3 in DNA: TGTGCCAGCTCACCACAGGGCCCCAATGGGCAGTTCTTC. It is translated as CASSPQGPNGQFF.

The chain recombines TRBV4-3 with TRBJ2-7, with D perhaps TRBD2 (7 bases). Germline V gene lookup returns CDR1 LGHNA and CDR2 YSLEER. The V and J ends lost 8 bases and 3 bases respectively, with 17 bases between them. CDR3 size: 14 residues. CDR3 DNA: TGCGCCAGCTCCGCGCCGGGGGGCTGCTACGAGCAGTACTTC. Encoded protein: CASSAPGGCYEQYF.

The chain uses TRBV28 and TRBJ2-7; D gene unclear. The CDR3 covers 14 residues. In germline, CDR1 is MDHEN, CDR2 SYDVKM. The V and J ends lost 5 bases and 2 bases respectively, with 13 bases between them. The DNA of the CDR3 is TGTGCCAGCAGTGATATCAGAGAAACCTACGAGCAGTACTTC. Its protein product is CASSDIRETYEQYF.

This clonotype was seen a handful of times. The rearrangement links TRBV12-5 to TRBJ2-5; 9 positions agree with TRBD1. The CDR3 has 15 amino acids. J was trimmed by 1 base and V by 6 bases; bases with no gene match: 6. CDR1 is LGHNT, CDR2 FRNRAP, per germline. The CDR3 DNA reads TGTGCTAGTGGAAGTACAGGGGGCCCCCAAGAGACCCAGTACTTC. Amino acids: CASGSTGGPQETQYF.

This clonotype was seen a handful of times. The chain employs TRBV7-2 and TRBJ2-5; D is possibly TRBD2 (6 bases). Per the germline V gene, CDR1 is SGHTA and CDR2 is FQGNSA. The V and J ends lost 1 base and 2 bases respectively, with 11 bases between them. The CDR3 contains 15 residues. The CDR3 nucleotides read TGTGCCAGCAGCTTAGTTGGCGGGAAACAAGAGACCCAGTACTTC. This gives the protein CASSLVGGKQETQYF. The full variable domain, with the rest looked up from reference TRBV7-2 and TRBJ2-5, is GAGVSQSPSNKVTEKGKDVELRCDPISGHTALYWYRQSLGQGLEFLIYFQGNSAPDKSGLPSDRFSAERTGGSVSTLTIQRTQQEDSAVYLCASSLVGGKQETQYFGPGTRLLVL.

In its sample, this clonotype was seen a few times. The V gene is TRBV5-6, the J gene TRBJ2-7; the D is unclear. The CDR3 extends over 14 amino acids. Germline CDR1 and CDR2: SGHDT and YYEEEE. V dropped 7 bases and J dropped 3 bases, with 17 bases sitting between them. The CDR3 loop reads CASRRRSIRYEQYF. CDR3 nucleotide sequence: TGTGCCAGCCGGCGACGGAGCATACGCTACGAGCAGTACTTC.

The V and J genes are TRBV7-3 and TRBJ2-5, with a possible D match to TRBD1 (5 bases). CDR1 is SGHTA, CDR2 FQGTGA, per germline. Trimming shortened V by 8 bases and J by 5 bases, and 15 bases separated the two germline ends. CDR3 length: 13 residues. The CDR3 DNA reads TGTGCCAGCGGTGACAGTCGACTGGAGACCCAGTACTTC. It codes for CASGDSRLETQYF.

V usage is TRBV28 and J usage is TRBJ2-7; the D gene is possibly TRBD2 (5 bases). V gave up 7 bases and J gave up 4 bases, with 11 bases separating them. The length of the CDR3 is 12 residues. Germline CDR1 reads MDHEN; CDR2 reads SYDVKM. This CDR3 reads CASTPRGYEQYF. The CDR3 DNA reads TGTGCCAGCACCCCTCGGGGATACGAGCAGTACTTC.

In DNA, the CDR3 is TGTGCCAGCAGTGCCACACAGGGGGCCCTCTCCTACAATGAGCAGTTCTTC. Protein sequence: CASSATQGALSYNEQFF. The V and J genes are TRBV12-3 or TRBV12-4 and TRBJ2-1; 9 nucleotides match TRBD1. The V segment lost 5 bases and the J segment 0 bases; nucleotides outside the gene matches: 8. The CDR3 loop spans 17 amino acids.

V gene TRBV20-1 combines with J gene TRBJ1-2; 8 bases are shared with TRBD1. V lost 2 bases to trimming and J lost 8 bases; unmatched junction nucleotides: 19. The CDR3 extends over 17 amino acids. The germline CDR1 and CDR2 sequences are DFQATT and SNEGSKA (reference sequence). The CDR3 loop reads CSARTTTGTGTRTGYTF. In nucleotides, the CDR3 is TGCAGTGCTAGAACCACTACCGGGACAGGTACTCGGACGGGCTACACCTTC.

This sequence joins TRBV6-2 or TRBV6-3 and TRBJ2-1; 8 positions agree with TRBD2. The CDR3 has 15 residues. The V and J ends lost 6 bases and 8 bases, in that order; junction bases with no gene match: 12. Germline V CDR1 and CDR2: MNHEY, SVGEGT. The CDR3 reads CASRYFGLAGDEQFF. As DNA, the CDR3 is TGTGCCAGCAGATATTTCGGGCTAGCGGGCGATGAGCAGTTCTTC.

The V gene is TRBV20-1, the J gene TRBJ1-6; 9 nucleotides line up with TRBD1. J lost 10 bases, V lost 4 bases, and 5 bases had no gene match. This CDR3 spans 13 amino acids. The germline CDR1 and CDR2 sequences are DFQATT and SNEGSKA (reference sequence). The CDR3 spells CSAKGQGGSPLHF. The CDR3 region has the DNA TGCAGTGCTAAGGGACAGGGTGGCTCACCCCTCCACTTT.

The rearrangement links TRBV9 to TRBJ2-7; 8 nucleotides agree with TRBD2. The DNA end lines up better with TRBJ2-4; the J call may be wrong. This CDR3 has 16 amino acids. Germline loops: CDR1 SGDLS, CDR2 YYNGEE. The CDR3 sequence: CASSVGGSGAQNIQYF. The CDR3 DNA follows: TGTGCCAGCAGCGTAGGTGGTAGCGGGGCGCAAAACATTCAGTACTTC.

The chain couples TRBV3-1 to TRBJ2-4, with a possible D match to TRBD1 (6 bases). The CDR3 spans 15 residues. Germline V lookup: CDR1 LGHDT, CDR2 YNNKEL (reference sequence). V lost 1 base, J lost 6 bases, and 13 bases lay in between. As DNA, the CDR3 is TGTGCCAGCAGCCAAGCAAGGGGGTCCGGAAACATTCAGTACTTC. Residues: CASSQARGSGNIQYF. Full variable domain (rest looked up from reference TRBV3-1 and TRBJ2-4): DTAVSQTPKYLVTQMGNDKSIKCEQNLGHDTMYWYKQDSKKFLKIMFSYNNKELIINETVPNRFSPKSPDKAHLNLHINSLELGDSAVYFCASSQARGSGNIQYFGAGTRLSVL.

The chain is built from TRBV20-1 and TRBJ1-2; the D is unclear. The V end was cut by 7 bases, the J end by 2 bases, with 11 bases between. The CDR3 spans 12 residues. Germline CDR1 DFQATT, CDR2 SNEGSKA (reference sequence). CDR3 in amino acids: CSGSPLNYGYTF. The CDR3 DNA follows: TGCAGTGGATCTCCCCTAAACTATGGCTACACCTTC.

This chain joins TRBV6-4 and TRBJ2-4; D assignment may be TRBD1 or TRBD2 (5 bases each). Trimming took off 5 bases at V and 13 bases at J, with 18 bases between the two ends. This CDR3 contains 13 residues. The germline gives CDR1 MRHNA, CDR2 SNTAGT. The CDR3 here is CASSPWGTAEQYF. The CDR3, as DNA: TGTGCCAGCAGTCCCTGGGGGACGGCGGAGCAGTACTTC.